The source of this T cell receptor beta chain is a study of cytomegalovirus exposure and HLA in healthy donors. Findings and caveats of the study: It emerged from a later analysis that several of the most significant clusters appeared to be linked to common viral pathogens.

PCR primers comprised 60 Vbeta and 13 Jbeta primers. Sequencing was performed with immunoSEQ multiplex PCR; in TCRdb, only in-frame clones are kept and a portion is missing. The repertoire has about 160,000 clones, 65% to 90% of them found once; the top ten carry around 10%. This CDR3 has 15 amino acids. Germline V lookup: CDR1 ENHRY, CDR2 SYGVKD. The V and J ends lost 4 bases and 1 base, in that order; junction bases with no gene match: 7. For this clone: Its antigen is not identified.

J is TRBJ2-7 and V is TRBV10-3, with TRBD1 matching 7 bases. Sequencing was performed on PBMCs. The origin of this receptor is a man aged 50-59 years in good health and CMV-seropositive. The CDR3 protein is CAISGGRDSSYEQYF. CDR3 DNA sequence: TGTGCCATCAGTGGGGGCCGGGACAGTTCCTACGAGCAGTACTTC.